This entry lists 2 T cell receptor beta chains sequenced from one sample in a study of blood T cell repertoires in COVID-19. The table came from immunoSEQ multiplex PCR; TCRdb's copy has only in-frame clones and leaves some out. Counted here are about 33,000 clones, approximately 86% occurring once; the ten biggest clones make up around a fifth. The sequenced sample consisted of peripheral blood. The receptors shown here come from a man aged 70-80 years with acute or convalescent COVID-19.

The V gene is TRBV6-6, the J gene TRBJ1-5, with a tentative D call TRBD1 (6 bases). CDR1 and CDR2 (germline): MNHNY, SVGAGI (reference sequence). The CDR3 runs 15 residues. V lost 9 bases, J lost 5 bases, and 20 bases lay in between. CDR3 residues: CASFRGGRLDQPQHF. The CDR3 bases are TGTGCCAGTTTTAGGGGGGGCCGCCTCGATCAGCCCCAGCATTTT.

The rearrangement links TRBV2 to TRBJ2-3; weak D call: TRBD2 (5 bases). Trimming took 2 bases from V and 6 from J, leaving 12 bases between them. The V gene's germline CDR1 is SNHLY and CDR2 FYNNEI. The CDR3 has 14 residues. The CDR3 protein is CASSETLAGDTQYF. The DNA for the CDR3 is TGTGCCAGCAGTGAAACGCTAGCAGGCGATACGCAGTATTTT.